This TCR beta chain was recorded in a study of blood T cells in healthy people across ages. A J-beta primer mix and a sample-barcoded 5' primer were used in a second PCR of about 7 to 12 cycles. TCRdb re-analysed the 5' RACE reads in MiXCR, keeping a single row per CDR3 protein. The data show about 720,000 distinct CDR3 sequences, just under 25% seen once. Concerning this clonotype: Its antigen is as yet unknown.

Broader study findings: Long-lived donors had more naive CD4+ cells and higher diversity than aged donors.

The CDR3 spans 16 residues. The same sample was also used in a study of T cells of mothers and their children. That paper adds: Whatever RNA was extracted went entirely into cDNA synthesis, at approximately 1.4 ug per 15 ul. Biologically related mothers and children overlapped slightly more than unrelated pairs, a non-significant difference.

The V call is TRBV21-1, the J call TRBJ2-4; TRBD1, as called in the table, went unchecked against the DNA. TRBV21-1 is a documented pseudogene. Sequenced: blood. This clonotype was obtained from a boy aged 10-17 years in good health. This CDR3 reads CASSIQGARAKNIQYF. CDR3 bases: TGTGCCAGCAGCATACAGGGGGCGCGCGCCAAAAACATTCAGTACTTC.